This note documents a single T cell receptor beta chain sequence. Trimming at V came to 5 bases and at J to 4 bases, leaving 11 bases not matched to a gene. Germline V CDR1 and CDR2: SGHAT, FQDESV (reference sequence). The CDR3 contains 16 residues. The data were taken from a study of blood T cell repertoires in COVID-19. This table comes from immunoSEQ multiplex PCR, and its TCRdb copy is limited to in-frame clones, with some not included. The sample holds 300,000 to 450,000 clones, roughly 86% seen once. The TCR sequence derives from a human donor in a cohort sampled during active COVID-19. The rearrangement links TRBV11-1 to TRBJ2-7; 10 bases are shared with TRBD1. Input material: peripheral blood. The CDR3 nucleotides are TGTGCCAGCAGCGAAAGACAGGGGGCGATTTTGTACGAGCAGTACTTC. Encoded protein: CASSERQGAILYEQYF.